This T cell receptor (beta chain) was captured in a study of T cell responses to AZD1222 COVID-19 vaccine. Study-level background: Pooling was applied to second doses at about 4 or about 12 weeks.

Germline values: CDR1 MNHEY, CDR2 SMNVEV (reference sequence). The CDR3 extends over 18 amino acids. The V end lost 5 bases, the J end lost 2 bases, and 25 bases lay between the germline ends. TCRdb keeps only in-frame clones here, not all; method: immunoSEQ multiplex PCR. The sample includes approximately 190,000 clones, more than 75% of them seen just once. Concerning this clone itself: The antigen is undetermined.

Notes on the study in general: It should be noted that donors were predominantly white British and more often female, and clonal diversity was possibly underestimated. Only after the peak T cell response were repertoires sampled. A reported finding is that nearly half of spike-specific TCRs target unmutated variant regions.

The chain has TRBV27 and TRBJ2-7; D is uncertain. The sequences come from peripheral blood, collected on day 0 of AZD1222 vaccination. The receptor was derived from an adult in good health. CDR3 protein: CASSLVGYGSQPPYEQYF. The DNA of the CDR3 is TGTGCCAGCAGTCTAGTGGGGTATGGGTCCCAACCCCCCTACGAGCAGTACTTC.